This T cell receptor (beta chain) was recovered during a study of T cell responses to AZD1222 COVID-19 vaccine. Overall study results and limits: The breadth and depth of Spike-specific TCRs increased once two AZD1222 doses had been given. Spike-spanning, vaccine-associated CD4 TCRs were dominant at 160-218 and 743-854.

This CDR3 spans 10 amino acids. Germline CDR1 is DFQATT and CDR2 is SNEGSKA (reference sequence). Trimming stripped 4 bases from V and 9 bases from J, with 7 bases between. Assay: immunoSEQ multiplex PCR; the TCRdb copy retains only in-frame clones and omits some. The sample includes under 50,000 clones, around 90% seen only once; the top ten take roughly 1.1%. As for this clone: The antigen remains unidentified.

The source was peripheral blood, collected 28 days after the second AZD1222 dose. This clonotype was obtained from an adult who received the AZD1222 COVID-19 vaccine. The chain joins TRBV20-1 to TRBJ2-1, with D uncertain. For the CDR3, the DNA is TGCAGTGCTATCTCCCCTGAGCAGTTCTTC. Amino acids: CSAISPEQFF.